The 10 T cell receptor beta chains below all came from one sample that was sequenced in a study of shared clonotypes between healthy human individuals. Profiled with immunoSEQ multiplex PCR; TCRdb holds only in-frame clones, not every one. The sample has more than 2 million clones; approximately 95% are singletons. The sequencing sample was made of naive CD4+ T cells sorted from blood. The subset: CD45RA+ positively selected. These receptors all come from a man aged 18 to 35 in good health.

The chain couples TRBV5-1 to TRBJ2-5; TRBD2 matches at 12 bases. Trimming at V came to 3 bases and at J to 2 bases, leaving 5 bases not matched to a gene. CDR1 SGHRS and CDR2 YFSETQ come from the germline V gene. The CDR3 has 16 amino acids. The chain's CDR3 is CASSSLAGGGQETQYF. DNA for the CDR3: TGCGCCAGCAGCTCCCTAGCGGGAGGGGGTCAAGAGACCCAGTACTTC. The entire variable domain, with the rest obtained from reference TRBV5-1 and TRBJ2-5, is as follows: KAGVTQTPRYLIKTRGQQVTLSCSPISGHRSVSWYQQTPGQGLQFLFEYFSETQRNKGNFPGRFSGRQFSNSRSEMNVSTLELGDSALYLCASSSLAGGGQETQYFGPGTRLLVL.

V and J are TRBV5-1 and TRBJ2-3; 7 bases fit TRBD1. J gave up 1 base and V 0 bases, and 2 bases lay outside the gene matches. CDR1 and CDR2 (germline): SGHRS, YFSETQ. The CDR3 is 15 amino acids. The CDR3 DNA follows: TGCGCCAGCAGCTTGGATACAGGGGGCACAGATACGCAGTATTTT. This translates into CASSLDTGGTDTQYF.

This chain links TRBV18 with TRBJ2-3, with 7 bases aligning to TRBD2. The CDR3 has 16 residues. Germline loops: CDR1 KGHSH, CDR2 LQKENI. Trimming took 4 bases from V and 0 from J; bases not matched to a gene: 7. CDR3 in amino acids: CASSLSSGASTDTQYF. The CDR3 DNA sequence: TGTGCCAGCTCACTCTCTAGCGGAGCTAGCACAGATACGCAGTATTTT.

The J gene is TRBJ2-2, the V gene TRBV5-6; TRBD1 matches 9 bases. CDR3 length: 15 residues. V gave up 4 bases and J gave up 3 bases; unmatched junction bases: 4. The germline V gene has CDR1 SGHDT and CDR2 YYEEEE. CDR3 in amino acids: CASSIRDRDTGELFF. The DNA of the CDR3 is TGTGCCAGCAGCATCCGGGACAGGGACACCGGGGAGCTGTTTTTT.

This clone is a singleton in its sample. Other DNA sequences in this specimen translate into the identical CDR3. The V gene is TRBV7-9, the J gene TRBJ1-1; D is undetermined. CDR1 and CDR2 (germline): SEHNR, FQNEAQ (reference sequence). There are 14 residues in the CDR3. V dropped 2 bases and J dropped 3 bases, with 10 bases sitting between them. Written as DNA, the CDR3 is TGTGCCAGCAGCTTACCGGGATGGGACACTGAAGCTTTCTTT. Translation gives CASSLPGWDTEAFF.

On this clone: The sample contains more than one DNA sequence encoding this CDR3. This chain links TRBV30 with TRBJ2-7, with no clear D. With 3 bases removed from V and 1 base from J, the gap between germline ends came to 4 bases. The CDR3 loop spans 11 amino acids. Germline V gives CDR1 GTSNPN, CDR2 SVGIG (reference sequence). The CDR3 bases are TGTGCCTGGAGCCCTTCCTACGAGCAGTACTTC. This codes for CAWSPSYEQYF.

V is TRBV30 and J is TRBJ1-4; TRBD1 is a possible D gene (6 bases). This CDR3 has 13 amino acids. The germline CDR1 and CDR2 sequences are GTSNPN and SVGIG (reference sequence). Trimming removed 6 bases from V and 2 bases from J, with 10 bases in between. CDR3 coding DNA: TGTGCCTGTCAGGGGTACACTAATGAAAAACTGTTTTTT. Translating it yields CACQGYTNEKLFF.

This rearrangement joins TRBV4-3 to TRBJ1-2; the D gene is possibly TRBD1 (5 bases). Trimming shortened V by 1 base and J by 1 base, and 10 bases separated the two germline ends. Per germline, CDR1 LGHNA and CDR2 YSLEER. This CDR3 has 15 amino acids. As DNA, the CDR3 is TGCGCCAGCAGCCAAGGTCCAGGGCATAACTATGGCTACACCTTC. This sequence encodes CASSQGPGHNYGYTF.

J is TRBJ1-2 and V is TRBV6-5; no definite D call. CDR1 and CDR2 (germline): MNHEY, SVGAGI. V was pared by 2 bases and J by 11 bases, with 12 bases between. The CDR3 is 12 amino acids. CDR3: CASSYRPPPYTF. Written as DNA, the CDR3 is TGTGCCAGCAGTTACAGGCCTCCCCCTTACACCTTC.

The chain couples TRBV9 to TRBJ1-2, with D hard to call. This CDR3 has 12 amino acids. The V gene lost 3 bases and the J gene lost 8 bases, with 11 bases spanning the gap. The V gene's germline CDR1 is SGDLS and CDR2 YYNGEE. CDR3 bases: TGTGCCAGCAGCGCCGGTTCTCACGGCTACACCTTC. It encodes CASSAGSHGYTF.